This TCR beta chain was identified in a study of T cells in tuberculosis. Study-wide background: A South African cohort included IGRA-negative adolescents, latently infected IGRA-positive adolescents and adults with active tuberculosis. PBMC were archived before or within 7 days of starting treatment. General observations from the study: A GMM-specific repertoire classifier reached about 90% accuracy, AUROC over 0.85.

Remarks on this clone: As yet, its antigen is unknown.

This sample's time point: new active TB diagnosis, blood taken before or within 7 days of starting treatment. Patients were newly diagnosed, HIV-seronegative, and aged 18 or older. Libraries were prepared by immunoSEQ multiplex PCR; TCRdb keeps only in-frame clonotypes and omits some of them. The sample holds fewer than 40,000 clones, roughly 88% seen once. Trimming removed 2 bases from V and 2 bases from J, with 10 bases in between. The CDR3 consists of 15 residues. Germline assignment: CDR1 MDHEN and CDR2 SYDVKM. The sequenced sample was PBMCs, obtained at tuberculosis diagnosis. This chain links TRBV28 with TRBJ1-5; weak D call: TRBD1 (5 bases). The TCR sequence derives from an adult with tuberculosis. The CDR3: CASSLVSGGNQPQHF. The DNA of the CDR3 is TGTGCCAGCAGTTTAGTTTCGGGGGGCAATCAGCCCCAGCATTTT.